Listed below are T cell receptor beta chains from one sample, sequenced in a study of siplizumab effects on memory and regulatory T cells. Assay: immunoSEQ multiplex PCR; the TCRdb copy retains only in-frame clones and omits some. The data hold roughly 56,000 clones, with 85% to 95% observed a single time. The specimen sequenced was CD8+ T cells sorted from blood. The receptors here all came from a human donor in good health. The CDR3 runs from the conserved cysteine through the conserved F or W. A D gene is named only where the DNA matches it firmly. Not every row has a clone size; where given, it reads once, few, many or a size class.

CDR3aa: CASSRQGEQNIQYF
CDR3nt: TGTGCCAGCAGCCGACAGGGGGAGCAAAACATTCAGTACTTC
len: 14
j_gene: TRBJ2-4
d_gene: TRBD1
abundance: .
v_gene: TRBV7-9

CDR3aa: CASSLGPGVNYGYTF
CDR3nt: TGTGCCAGCAGCTTAGGACCGGGGGTCAACTATGGCTACACCTTC
len: 15
j_gene: TRBJ1-2
d_gene: .
abundance: .
v_gene: TRBV7-9

CDR3aa: CASSPTWTGGGYGYTF
CDR3nt: TGTGCCAGCAGTCCCACGTGGACAGGGGGCGGCTATGGCTACACCTTC
len: 16
j_gene: TRBJ1-2
d_gene: TRBD1
abundance: few
v_gene: TRBV27

CDR3aa: CASRWVYYGYTF
CDR3nt: TGTGCCAGCAGGTGGGTCTACTATGGCTACACCTTC
len: 12
j_gene: TRBJ1-2
d_gene: .
abundance: .
v_gene: TRBV27

CDR3aa: CAFGQGFYNEQFF
CDR3nt: TGTGCCTTCGGACAGGGGTTCTACAATGAGCAGTTCTTC
len: 13
j_gene: TRBJ2-1
d_gene: TRBD1
abundance: once
v_gene: TRBV30

CDR3aa: CASSLTLAGGGETQYF
CDR3nt: TGTGCCAGCAGCTTGACCCTAGCGGGAGGGGGAGAGACCCAGTACTTC
len: 16
j_gene: TRBJ2-5
d_gene: TRBD2
abundance: once
v_gene: TRBV5-5

CDR3aa: CASSLMAYNYGYTF
CDR3nt: TGTGCCAGCAGTTTAATGGCCTATAACTATGGCTACACCTTC
len: 14
j_gene: TRBJ1-2
d_gene: .
abundance: .
v_gene: TRBV27

CDR3aa: CASSALGQGAVEQFF
CDR3nt: TGTGCCAGCAGCGCCCTGGGACAGGGGGCTGTTGAGCAGTTCTTC
len: 15
j_gene: TRBJ2-1
d_gene: TRBD1
abundance: once
v_gene: TRBV9

CDR3aa: CSAADQTWEQYF
CDR3nt: TGCAGCGCGGCTGATCAAACGTGGGAGCAGTACTTC
len: 12
j_gene: TRBJ2-7
d_gene: .
abundance: .
v_gene: TRBV29-1

CDR3aa: CASSSGTSGLTDTQYF
CDR3nt: TGTGCCAGTAGTTCCGGGACTAGCGGGCTCACAGATACGCAGTATTTT
len: 16
j_gene: TRBJ2-3
d_gene: TRBD2
abundance: .
v_gene: TRBV19

CDR3aa: CASSQGTRHGTDTQYF
CDR3nt: TGCGCCAGCAGCCAAGGGACTAGGCACGGCACAGATACGCAGTATTTT
len: 16
j_gene: TRBJ2-3
d_gene: TRBD2
abundance: .
v_gene: TRBV4-3

CDR3aa: CAWTFAAITDTQYF
CDR3nt: TGTGCCTGGACTTTTGCTGCGATCACAGATACGCAGTATTTT
len: 14
j_gene: TRBJ2-3
d_gene: .
abundance: .
v_gene: TRBV30

CDR3aa: CASSEAVYEQYF
CDR3nt: TGTGCCAGCAGTGAAGCCGTATACGAGCAGTACTTC
len: 12
j_gene: TRBJ2-7
d_gene: .
abundance: .
v_gene: TRBV6-1

CDR3aa: CSARPEYEQYF
CDR3nt: TGCAGCGCCCGGCCGGAGTACGAGCAGTACTTC
len: 11
j_gene: TRBJ2-7
d_gene: .
abundance: .
v_gene: TRBV29-1

CDR3aa: CASNPGPLAGTSYEQYF
CDR3nt: TGTGCCAGCAACCCTGGGCCCTTGGCGGGGACTTCCTACGAGCAGTACTTC
len: 17
j_gene: TRBJ2-7
d_gene: .
abundance: .
v_gene: TRBV5-6

CDR3aa: CSVSSTATNGKLFF
CDR3nt: TGCAGCGTTTCTTCGACAGCAACTAATGGAAAACTGTTTTTT
len: 14
j_gene: TRBJ1-4
d_gene: .
abundance: .
v_gene: TRBV29-1

CDR3aa: CASSGSYEQYF
CDR3nt: TGTGCCAGCAGTGGATCCTACGAGCAGTACTTC
len: 11
j_gene: TRBJ2-7
d_gene: .
abundance: .
v_gene: TRBV27

CDR3aa: CAGSEQGQSYGYTF
CDR3nt: TGTGCCGGCAGCGAGCAAGGACAATCCTATGGCTACACCTTC
len: 14
j_gene: TRBJ1-2
d_gene: .
abundance: .
v_gene: TRBV28

CDR3aa: CASSHKTGLTGELFF
CDR3nt: TGCGCCAGCAGCCATAAAACAGGGCTGACCGGGGAGCTGTTTTTT
len: 15
j_gene: TRBJ2-2
d_gene: .
abundance: .
v_gene: TRBV4-3

CDR3aa: CASSADPTGAGELFF
CDR3nt: TGTGCCAGCAGCGCAGATCCGACAGGGGCCGGGGAGCTGTTTTTT
len: 15
j_gene: TRBJ2-2
d_gene: TRBD1
abundance: .
v_gene: TRBV6-1

CDR3aa: CASSGQGNSYNEQFF
CDR3nt: TGTGCCAGCAGCGGACAGGGGAATTCCTACAATGAGCAGTTCTTC
len: 15
j_gene: TRBJ2-1
d_gene: TRBD1
abundance: .
v_gene: TRBV9

CDR3aa: CATSRDWGLTYEQYF
CDR3nt: TGTGCCACCAGCAGAGACTGGGGCCTAACCTACGAGCAGTACTTC
len: 15
j_gene: TRBJ2-7
d_gene: .
abundance: .
v_gene: TRBV15

CDR3aa: CSVDGGMNTEAFF
CDR3nt: TGCAGCGTGGATGGGGGGATGAACACTGAAGCTTTCTTT
len: 13
j_gene: TRBJ1-1
d_gene: .
abundance: .
v_gene: TRBV29-1

CDR3aa: CASSQGFYGSGTQYF
CDR3nt: TGCGCCAGCAGCCAAGGTTTCTATGGGAGTGGGACCCAGTACTTC
len: 15
j_gene: TRBJ2-5
d_gene: .
abundance: once
v_gene: TRBV4-1

CDR3aa: CASSEFINQPQHF
CDR3nt: TGTGCCAGCAGCGAATTCATTAATCAGCCCCAGCATTTT
len: 13
j_gene: TRBJ1-5
d_gene: .
abundance: .
v_gene: TRBV27

CDR3aa: CASSQEVISGEQYF
CDR3nt: TGTGCCAGCAGCCAAGAAGTCATCTCGGGTGAGCAGTACTTC
len: 14
j_gene: TRBJ2-7
d_gene: .
abundance: .
v_gene: TRBV4-2

CDR3aa: CASSISYEQYF
CDR3nt: TGTGCCAGCAGCATCTCCTACGAGCAGTACTTC
len: 11
j_gene: TRBJ2-7
d_gene: .
abundance: .
v_gene: TRBV5-1

CDR3aa: CASSLFFSGANVLTF
CDR3nt: TGTGCCAGCAGTTTATTCTTCTCTGGGGCCAACGTCCTGACTTTC
len: 15
j_gene: TRBJ2-6
d_gene: .
abundance: once
v_gene: TRBV6-6

CDR3aa: CALQTSGSTDTQYF
CDR3nt: TGTGCCTTACAGACTAGCGGGAGCACAGATACGCAGTATTTT
len: 14
j_gene: TRBJ2-3
d_gene: TRBD2
abundance: .
v_gene: TRBV30

CDR3aa: CASSPAVAFNQPQHF
CDR3nt: TGTGCCAGTAGTCCCGCTGTGGCGTTCAATCAGCCCCAGCATTTT
len: 15
j_gene: TRBJ1-5
d_gene: .
abundance: .
v_gene: TRBV19

CDR3aa: CASSEGPPGFYEQYF
CDR3nt: TGTGCCAGCAGTGAAGGACCCCCAGGATTCTACGAGCAGTACTTC
len: 15
j_gene: TRBJ2-7
d_gene: .
abundance: .
v_gene: TRBV6-1

CDR3aa: CASSEGPPSAYNEQFF
CDR3nt: TGTGCCAGCAGTGAAGGCCCTCCGAGCGCCTACAATGAGCAGTTCTTC
len: 16
j_gene: TRBJ2-1
d_gene: .
abundance: .
v_gene: TRBV2

CDR3aa: CASSLALGISEPQHF
CDR3nt: TGTGCCAGCAGCTTAGCGCTCGGGATTTCGGAGCCCCAGCATTTT
len: 15
j_gene: TRBJ1-5
d_gene: .
abundance: .
v_gene: TRBV7-8

CDR3aa: CASSVGGRGTNTEAFF
CDR3nt: TGTGCCAGCAGCGTAGGCGGGCGAGGAACGAACACTGAAGCTTTCTTT
len: 16
j_gene: TRBJ1-1
d_gene: .
abundance: .
v_gene: TRBV9

CDR3aa: CASSFGTYYNEQFF
CDR3nt: TGTGCCAGCAGCTTCGGGACTTATTACAATGAGCAGTTCTTC
len: 14
j_gene: TRBJ2-1
d_gene: .
abundance: .
v_gene: TRBV5-6

CDR3aa: CASRHSGGSIGQFF
CDR3nt: TGTGCCAGCAGACACTCTGGCGGGAGTATAGGGCAGTTCTTC
len: 14
j_gene: TRBJ2-1
d_gene: TRBD2
abundance: .
v_gene: TRBV5-6

CDR3aa: CASSFPGQGHYEQYF
CDR3nt: TGTGCCAGCAGCTTTCCGGGACAGGGACATTACGAGCAGTACTTC
len: 15
j_gene: TRBJ2-7
d_gene: TRBD1
abundance: .
v_gene: TRBV7-9

CDR3aa: CASSLSYRGDTQYF
CDR3nt: TGTGCCAGCAGTTTATCCTACAGGGGAGATACGCAGTATTTT
len: 14
j_gene: TRBJ2-3
d_gene: TRBD1
abundance: .
v_gene: TRBV27

CDR3aa: CASLDSHNEQFF
CDR3nt: TGTGCCAGCTTGGACAGCCACAATGAGCAGTTCTTC
len: 12
j_gene: TRBJ2-1
d_gene: .
abundance: .
v_gene: TRBV6-1

CDR3aa: CASSGTSNEQFF
CDR3nt: TGTGCCAGCAGCGGGACTAGCAATGAGCAGTTCTTC
len: 12
j_gene: TRBJ2-1
d_gene: TRBD2
abundance: .
v_gene: TRBV5-6

CDR3aa: CATSRSRQGNQPQHF
CDR3nt: TGTGCCACCAGCAGATCGAGACAGGGGAATCAGCCCCAGCATTTT
len: 15
j_gene: TRBJ1-5
d_gene: TRBD1
abundance: .
v_gene: TRBV15

CDR3aa: CASSFRQANYGYTF
CDR3nt: TGTGCCAGCAGTTTCAGACAGGCTAACTATGGCTACACCTTC
len: 14
j_gene: TRBJ1-2
d_gene: .
abundance: .
v_gene: TRBV27

CDR3aa: CASSHTGNYGYTF
CDR3nt: TGTGCCAGCAGCCATACAGGGAACTATGGCTACACCTTC
len: 13
j_gene: TRBJ1-2
d_gene: .
abundance: .
v_gene: TRBV5-8

CDR3aa: CASSLADLGYGYTF
CDR3nt: TGTGCCAGCAGCTTGGCCGATCTGGGCTATGGCTACACCTTC
len: 14
j_gene: TRBJ1-2
d_gene: .
abundance: .
v_gene: TRBV5-5